A single sample gave rise to the 18 T cell receptor beta chains below, sequenced in a study of T cells in localized non-small cell lung cancer. Sequencing used immunoSEQ multiplex PCR; TCRdb keeps in-frame clones, though not all of them. There are tens of thousands of clones in the sample; around 83% occur only once, and nearly 20% lies in the top ten. Source: peripheral blood, taken before any cancer treatment. The receptor set was obtained from a female donor aged 60 or older with stage II squamous cell lung carcinoma.

The V gene is TRBV5-1, the J gene TRBJ2-7; D is ambiguous. CDR3 length: 15 residues. With 0 bases removed from V and 2 bases from J, the gap between germline ends came to 12 bases. Germline values: CDR1 SGHRS, CDR2 YFSETQ. The CDR3: CASSLEQKYPYEQYF. The CDR3 region has the DNA TGCGCCAGCAGCTTGGAACAGAAATACCCCTACGAGCAGTACTTC.

CDR3 DNA: TGTGCCAGCAGTGCAAAATTGAACACTGAAGCTTTCTTT. Translation gives CASSAKLNTEAFF. V gene TRBV25-1 combines with J gene TRBJ1-1; unclear D gene. Trimming pared 4 bases from V and 0 bases from J, leaving 6 bases between. This CDR3 region has 13 residues. CDR1 and CDR2 from the germline V gene are MGHDK and SYGVNS.

The CDR3 protein is CAISDGGLDGQFF. For the CDR3, the DNA is TGTGCCATCAGTGATGGCGGGTTAGATGGGCAGTTCTTC. The chain has TRBV10-3 and TRBJ2-1; D may be TRBD2 (5 bases). Germline CDR1 ENHRY, CDR2 SYGVKD. Trimming removed 3 bases from V and 12 bases from J, with 15 bases in between. The CDR3 has 13 residues.

The chain is built from TRBV6-5 and TRBJ1-4; D is possibly TRBD1 (6 bases). Trimming took 6 bases from V and 6 from J, leaving 8 bases between them. The CDR3 spans 12 residues. Germline CDR1 reads MNHEY; CDR2 reads SVGAGI. DNA for the CDR3: TGTGCCAGCAGCGGGGGCTATGAAAAACTGTTTTTT. It encodes CASSGGYEKLFF.

In the case of this clone: At one end the junction does not follow the germline gene, possibly because of a read error. V and J are TRBV7-2 and TRBJ1-1, with D tentatively TRBD1 (6 bases). The CDR3 has 16 amino acids. CDR1 is SGHTA and CDR2 is FQGNSA in the germline V gene. The CDR3 loop is CASSLVGAGPPPEAFF. The CDR3 coding sequence is TGTGCCAGCAGCTTAGTGGGGGCAGGACCACCTCCTGAGGCTTTCTTT. The full variable domain, with the rest looked up from reference TRBV7-2 and TRBJ1-1, is GAGVSQSPSNKVTEKGKDVELRCDPISGHTALYWYRQSLGQGLEFLIYFQGNSAPDKSGLPSDRFSAERTGGSVSTLTIQRTQQEDSAVYLCASSLVGAGPPPEAFFGQGTRLTVV.

This clone was recorded once. The chain links TRBV19 to TRBJ1-2, with D uncertain. CDR3 length equals 13 residues. Trimming took off 8 bases at V and 6 bases at J, with 16 bases between the two ends. Looked up from germline, CDR1 is LNHDA and CDR2 is SQIVND (reference sequence). The CDR3 region is CASWASSPNGYTF. CDR3 coding DNA: TGTGCCAGTTGGGCATCTAGTCCTAATGGCTACACCTTC.

The chain has TRBV29-1 and TRBJ1-1; perhaps TRBD1 as D (5 bases). The CDR3 contains 13 residues. CDR1 and CDR2 from the germline V gene are SQVTM and ANQGSEA. The V gene lost 5 bases and the J gene lost 1 base, with 11 bases spanning the gap. CDR3 in amino acids: CSVRDSWNTEAFF. CDR3 DNA sequence: TGCAGCGTTCGGGACTCTTGGAACACTGAAGCTTTCTTT.

J is TRBJ1-5 and V is TRBV7-9; TRBD1 agrees at 9 bases. CDR1 and CDR2 from the germline V gene are SEHNR and FQNEAQ (reference sequence). The V gene end was trimmed by 5 bases and the J gene end by 3 bases; junction bases not matched to a gene: 5. The CDR3 extends over 15 amino acids. CDR3 sequence reads: CASSSGTGPNQPQHF. In nucleotides, the CDR3 is TGTGCCAGCAGCAGCGGGACAGGGCCCAATCAGCCCCAGCATTTT.

V is TRBV6-6 and J is TRBJ2-5, with TRBD2 matching 10 bases. The junction had 8 bases not matched to a gene; V was cut back by 9 bases and J by 4 bases. Germline lookup yields CDR1 MNHNY and CDR2 SVGAGI (reference sequence). This CDR3 spans 14 amino acids. This CDR3 is CASYSGGAGETQYF. The CDR3 DNA reads as TGTGCCAGTTACAGCGGGGGGGCAGGAGAGACCCAGTACTTC.

The V gene is TRBV5-1, the J gene TRBJ1-5; 9 bases map to TRBD1. V was pared by 2 bases and J by 4 bases, with 4 bases of the junction left unmatched. This CDR3 spans 15 amino acids. Germline CDR1 reads SGHRS; CDR2 reads YFSETQ. Here the CDR3 reads CASSFTGGVNQPQHF. Written as DNA, the CDR3 is TGCGCCAGCAGCTTCACAGGGGGCGTAAATCAGCCCCAGCATTTT.

The gene calls are TRBV19 and TRBJ1-1; D remains ambiguous. V was clipped by 3 bases and J by 4 bases, with 9 bases between them. This CDR3 comprises 13 residues. Germline lookup yields CDR1 LNHDA and CDR2 SQIVND (reference sequence). CDR3 sequence reads: CASSMSRSTEAFF. The CDR3 DNA sequence: TGTGCCAGTAGTATGTCGAGGAGCACTGAAGCTTTCTTT.

This chain connects TRBV18 to TRBJ1-2; D not certain. Germline-derived CDR1 and CDR2 are KGHSH and LQKENI. This CDR3 has 15 amino acids. Deletions cut 3 bases from V and 4 bases from J, with 15 bases between. The CDR3 DNA reads TGTGCCAGCTCACCGGGTATAGACACCCCCTATGGCTACACCTTC. Translating gives CASSPGIDTPYGYTF.

This clone was observed a single time. The chain couples TRBV7-3 to TRBJ1-3; maybe TRBD1 (6 bases). V lost 5 bases and J 5 bases, leaving 13 bases between the germline ends. Germline V CDR1 and CDR2: SGHTA, FQGTGA. The CDR3 runs 14 residues. CDR3 in amino acids: CASSLPDSRNTIYF. The CDR3 DNA follows: TGTGCCAGCAGCCTTCCGGACAGCAGAAACACCATATATTTT. The full variable domain, in which reference TRBV7-3 and TRBJ1-3 provide the parts outside the CDR3, is GAGVSQTPSNKVTEKGKYVELRCDPISGHTALYWYRQSLGQGPEFLIYFQGTGAADDSGLPNDRFFAVRPEGSVSTLKIQRTERGDSAVYLCASSLPDSRNTIYFGEGSWLTVV.

This chain connects TRBV21-1 to TRBJ1-5; the table calls TRBD1, which could not be checked here. TRBV21-1 is recorded as a pseudogene. CDR3 length: 17 residues. In DNA form, the CDR3 reads TGTGCCAGCAGACTCGTAAAGACAGGGGATAGCAATCAGCCCCAGCATTTT. It yields the protein CASRLVKTGDSNQPQHF.

V is TRBV15 and J is TRBJ1-4, with 7 bases that match TRBD1. The CDR3 extends over 15 amino acids. V lost 3 bases to trimming and J lost 3 bases; unmatched junction nucleotides: 4. Germline CDR1 LNHNV, CDR2 YYDKDF (reference sequence). The CDR3 DNA sequence: TGTGCCACCAGCAGGGGGACAGATCCTAATGAAAAACTGTTTTTT. This codes for CATSRGTDPNEKLFF.

The chain couples TRBV4-3 to TRBJ2-7, with D perhaps matching TRBD1 (5 bases). V shed 0 bases and J shed 2 bases, with 11 bases lying between them. Germline V gene data show CDR1 as LGHNA and CDR2 as YSLEER. The CDR3 length is 15 residues. The CDR3 protein is CASSQDREGAYEQYF. The DNA of the CDR3 is TGCGCCAGCAGCCAAGATCGTGAAGGGGCCTACGAGCAGTACTTC.

This clone appeared once. The chain has TRBV2 and TRBJ1-2; 7 bases are a match to TRBD1. V trimming: 0 bases; J trimming: 7 bases; junction bases outside the gene matches: 5. Per the germline V gene, CDR1 is SNHLY and CDR2 is FYNNEI. This CDR3 is 14 amino acids long. This CDR3 is CASSEAGAGGGYTF. CDR3 DNA: TGTGCCAGCAGTGAAGCTGGGGCAGGGGGTGGCTACACCTTC. The whole variable domain, filled in from reference TRBV2 and TRBJ1-2, reads EPEVTQTPSHQVTQMGQEVILRCVPISNHLYFYWYRQILGQKVEFLVSFYNNEISEKSEIFDDQFSVERPDGSNFTLKIRSTKLEDSAMYFCASSEAGAGGGYTFGSGTRLTVV.

V and J are TRBV6-1 and TRBJ1-5; no firm D call. Per germline, CDR1 MNHNS and CDR2 SASEGT. The CDR3 covers 14 residues. The germline V and J ends were trimmed by 3 bases and 7 bases, with 13 bases remaining between them. The DNA for the CDR3 is TGTGCCAGCAGTGACCTAAGAGGCGGGCAGCCCCAGCATTTT. This encodes CASSDLRGGQPQHF.